This T cell receptor beta chain was retrieved from a study of CD8 T cells in Susac syndrome. As for this clonotype: As yet, its antigen is unknown.

Study-level findings and limits: Regarding the TCR sequencing and HLA analysis, the study admitted that a relatively small number of individuals were involved.

Random hexamers primed reverse transcription of about 0.45 to 1 ug RNA. The amplification used immunoSEQ multiplex PCR on TCR beta CDR3; it spanned 54 Vbeta and 13 Jbeta. Each CDR3 protein gets one entry after TCRdb re-called the immunoSEQ multiplex PCR reads with MiXCR. The table lists almost 450,000 distinct CDR3 sequences, 75% to 90% of them singletons, with around 0.12% in the top ten. Sequencing of TCR beta was undertaken in CD8+ and CD4+ T cells derived from blood. CDR1 KGHSH and CDR2 LQKENI come from the germline V gene. V was shortened by 3 bases and J by 2 bases, with 14 bases between the two germline ends. This CDR3 region has 15 residues.

This chain links TRBV18 with TRBJ2-7, with a tentative D call TRBD1 (6 bases). The TCR originated in a human donor with multiple sclerosis. Material: CD8+ T cells from PBMCs. The CDR3 protein is CASSPRERTAYEQYF. As DNA, the CDR3 is TGTGCCAGCTCACCTCGAGAAAGGACAGCCTACGAGCAGTACTTC.